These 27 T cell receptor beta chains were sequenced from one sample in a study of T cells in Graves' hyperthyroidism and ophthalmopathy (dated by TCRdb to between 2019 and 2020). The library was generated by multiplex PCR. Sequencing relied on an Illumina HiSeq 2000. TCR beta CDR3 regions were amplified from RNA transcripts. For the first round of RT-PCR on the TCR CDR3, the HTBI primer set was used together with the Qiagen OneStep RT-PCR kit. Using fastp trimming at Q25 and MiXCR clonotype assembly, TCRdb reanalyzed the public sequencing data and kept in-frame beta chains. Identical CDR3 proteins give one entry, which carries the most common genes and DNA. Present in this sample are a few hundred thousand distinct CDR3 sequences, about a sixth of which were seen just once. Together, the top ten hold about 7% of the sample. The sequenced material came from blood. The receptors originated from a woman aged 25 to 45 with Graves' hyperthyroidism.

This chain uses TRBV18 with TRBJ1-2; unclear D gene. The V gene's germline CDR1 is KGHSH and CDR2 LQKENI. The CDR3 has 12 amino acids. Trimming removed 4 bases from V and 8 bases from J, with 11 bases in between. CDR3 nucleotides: TGTGCCAGCTCACAATCTAGCGCCGGCTACACCTTC. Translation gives CASSQSSAGYTF.

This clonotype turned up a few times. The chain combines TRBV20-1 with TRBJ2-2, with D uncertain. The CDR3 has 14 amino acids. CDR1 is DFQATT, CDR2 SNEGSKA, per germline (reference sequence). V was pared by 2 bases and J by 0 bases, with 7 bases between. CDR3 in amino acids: CSARSTANTGELFF. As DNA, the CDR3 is TGCAGTGCTAGATCCACCGCGAACACCGGGGAGCTGTTTTTT.

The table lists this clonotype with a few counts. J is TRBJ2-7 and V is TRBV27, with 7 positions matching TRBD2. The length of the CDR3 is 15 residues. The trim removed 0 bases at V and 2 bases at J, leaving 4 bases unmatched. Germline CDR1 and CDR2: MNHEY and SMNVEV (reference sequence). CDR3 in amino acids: CASSLSAAGPYEQYF. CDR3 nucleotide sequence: TGTGCCAGCAGTTTATCGGCAGCGGGACCCTACGAGCAGTACTTC.

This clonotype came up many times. The CDR3 DNA reads as TGTGCCTGGAGTGCGGGACTCTCGCCCCATGGCTACACCTTC. Its protein is CAWSAGLSPHGYTF. J is TRBJ1-2 and V is TRBV30, with D possibly being TRBD1 (5 bases). Germline-derived CDR1 and CDR2 are GTSNPN and SVGIG (reference sequence). This CDR3 comprises 14 residues. Trimming cost V 1 base and J 6 bases, with 15 bases left between them.

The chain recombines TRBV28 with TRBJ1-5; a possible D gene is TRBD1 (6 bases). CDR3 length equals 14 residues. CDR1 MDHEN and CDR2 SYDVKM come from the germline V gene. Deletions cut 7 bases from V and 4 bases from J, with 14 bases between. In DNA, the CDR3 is TGTGCCAGCAAATTGGACAGAAATAATCAGCCCCAGCATTTT. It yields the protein CASKLDRNNQPQHF.

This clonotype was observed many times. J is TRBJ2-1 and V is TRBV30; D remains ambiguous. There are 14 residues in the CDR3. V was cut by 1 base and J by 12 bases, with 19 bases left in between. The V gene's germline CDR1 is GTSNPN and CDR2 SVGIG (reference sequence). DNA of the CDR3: TGTGCCTGGAGTGGAGCTAACTCTGGGGTTGGGCAGTTCTTC. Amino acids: CAWSGANSGVGQFF.

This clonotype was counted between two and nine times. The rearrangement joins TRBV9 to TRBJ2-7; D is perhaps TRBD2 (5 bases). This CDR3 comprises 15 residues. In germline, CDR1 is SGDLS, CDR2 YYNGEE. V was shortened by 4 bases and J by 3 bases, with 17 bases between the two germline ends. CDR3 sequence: CASSPYLGAGYEQYF. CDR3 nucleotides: TGTGCCAGCAGCCCCTATCTGGGAGCAGGCTACGAGCAGTACTTC.

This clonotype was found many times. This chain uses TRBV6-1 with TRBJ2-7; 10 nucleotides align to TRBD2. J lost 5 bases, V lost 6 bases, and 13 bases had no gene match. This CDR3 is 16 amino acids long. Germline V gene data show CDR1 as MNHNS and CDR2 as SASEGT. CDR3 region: CASRKDTSGMFNEQYF. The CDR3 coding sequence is TGTGCCAGCAGGAAAGATACTAGCGGGATGTTTAACGAGCAGTACTTC.

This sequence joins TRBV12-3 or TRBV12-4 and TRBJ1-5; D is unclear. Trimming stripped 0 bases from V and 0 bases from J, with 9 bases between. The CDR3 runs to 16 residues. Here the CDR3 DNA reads TGTGCCAGCAGTTTAGCGCTTATGGATAGCAATCAGCCCCAGCATTTT. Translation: CASSLALMDSNQPQHF.

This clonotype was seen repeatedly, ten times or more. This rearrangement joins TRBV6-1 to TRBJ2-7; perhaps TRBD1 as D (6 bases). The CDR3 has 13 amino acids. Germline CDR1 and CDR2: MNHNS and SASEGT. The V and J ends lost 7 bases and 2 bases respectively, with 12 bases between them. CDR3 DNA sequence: TGTGCCAGCAACCGGGACACCACCTACGAGCAGTACTTC. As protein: CASNRDTTYEQYF.

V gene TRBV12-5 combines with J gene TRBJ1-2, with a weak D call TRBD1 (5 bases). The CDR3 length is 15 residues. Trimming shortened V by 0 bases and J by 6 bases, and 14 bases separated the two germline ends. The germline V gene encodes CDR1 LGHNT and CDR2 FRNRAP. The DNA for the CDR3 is TGTGCTAGTGGTTTGGTACCTGACAGCTGGGATGGCTACACCTTC. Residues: CASGLVPDSWDGYTF.

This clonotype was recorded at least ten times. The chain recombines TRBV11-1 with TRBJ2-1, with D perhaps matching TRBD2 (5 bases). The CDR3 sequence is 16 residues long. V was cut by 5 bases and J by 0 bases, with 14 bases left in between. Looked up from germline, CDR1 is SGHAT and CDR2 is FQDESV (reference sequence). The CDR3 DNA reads TGTGCCAGCAGCCCTCCCAGTGGGAGCTCCTACAATGAGCAGTTCTTC. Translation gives CASSPPSGSSYNEQFF.

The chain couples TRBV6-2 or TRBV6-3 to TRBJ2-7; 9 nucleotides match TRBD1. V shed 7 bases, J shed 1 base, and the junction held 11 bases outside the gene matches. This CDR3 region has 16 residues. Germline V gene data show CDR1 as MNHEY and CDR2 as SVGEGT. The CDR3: CASTGQGWVLSYEQYF. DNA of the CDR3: TGTGCCAGCACTGGACAGGGGTGGGTATTATCCTACGAGCAGTACTTC.

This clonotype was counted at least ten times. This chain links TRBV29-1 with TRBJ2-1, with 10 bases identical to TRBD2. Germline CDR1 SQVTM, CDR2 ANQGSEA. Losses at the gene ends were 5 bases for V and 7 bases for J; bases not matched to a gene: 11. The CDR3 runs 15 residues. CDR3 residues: CSVKSLAGVANEQFF. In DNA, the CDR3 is TGCAGCGTTAAGTCGCTAGCGGGAGTCGCAAATGAGCAGTTCTTC.

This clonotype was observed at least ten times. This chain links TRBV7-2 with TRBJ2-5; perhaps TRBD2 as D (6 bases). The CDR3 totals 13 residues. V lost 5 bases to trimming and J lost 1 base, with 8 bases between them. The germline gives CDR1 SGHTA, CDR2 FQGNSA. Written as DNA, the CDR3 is TGTGCCAGCAGCCGGGGAGGCCAAGAGACCCAGTACTTC. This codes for CASSRGGQETQYF.

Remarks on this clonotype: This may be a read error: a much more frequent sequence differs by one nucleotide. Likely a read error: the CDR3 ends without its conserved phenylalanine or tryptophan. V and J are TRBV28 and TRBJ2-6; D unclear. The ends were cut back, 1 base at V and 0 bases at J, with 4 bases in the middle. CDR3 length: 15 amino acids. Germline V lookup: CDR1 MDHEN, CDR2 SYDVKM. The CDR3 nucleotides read TGTGCCAGCAGTTTATCACCCTCTGGGGCCAACGTCCTGACTCTC. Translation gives CASSLSPSGANVLTL.

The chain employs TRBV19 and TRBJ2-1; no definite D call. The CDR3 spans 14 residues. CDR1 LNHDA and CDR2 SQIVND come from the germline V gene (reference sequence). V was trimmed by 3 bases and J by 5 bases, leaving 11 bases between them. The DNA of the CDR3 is TGTGCCAGTAGTATCACGGCCTATCACAATGAGCAGTTCTTC. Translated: CASSITAYHNEQFF.

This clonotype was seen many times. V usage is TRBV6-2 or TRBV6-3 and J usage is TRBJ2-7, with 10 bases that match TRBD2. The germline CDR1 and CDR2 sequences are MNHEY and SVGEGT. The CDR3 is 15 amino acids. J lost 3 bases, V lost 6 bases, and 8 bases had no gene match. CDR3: CASSNETSGFYEQYF. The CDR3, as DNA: TGTGCCAGCAGCAACGAGACTAGCGGGTTCTACGAGCAGTACTTC.

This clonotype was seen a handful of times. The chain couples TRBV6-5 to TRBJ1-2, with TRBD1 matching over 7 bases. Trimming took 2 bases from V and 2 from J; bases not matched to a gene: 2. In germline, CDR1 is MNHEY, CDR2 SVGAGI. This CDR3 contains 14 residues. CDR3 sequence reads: CASSYTGQNYGYTF. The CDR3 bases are TGTGCCAGCAGTTACACGGGACAGAACTATGGCTACACCTTC.

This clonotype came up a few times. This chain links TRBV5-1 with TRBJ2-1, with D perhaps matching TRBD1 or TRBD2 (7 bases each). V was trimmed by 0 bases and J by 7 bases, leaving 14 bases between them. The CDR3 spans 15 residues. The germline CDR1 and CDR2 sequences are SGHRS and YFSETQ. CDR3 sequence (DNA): TGCGCCAGCAGCTTGGAGCCAGGGGGGGTTAATGAGCAGTTCTTC. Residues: CASSLEPGGVNEQFF.

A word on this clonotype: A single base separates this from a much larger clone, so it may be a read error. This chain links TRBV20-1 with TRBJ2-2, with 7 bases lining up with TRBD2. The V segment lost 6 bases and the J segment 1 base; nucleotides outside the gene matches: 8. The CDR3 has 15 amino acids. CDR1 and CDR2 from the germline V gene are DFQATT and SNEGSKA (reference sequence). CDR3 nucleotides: TGCAGTGCCCAAGCGGGATCCGTGAACACCGGGGAGCTGTTTTTT. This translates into CSAQAGSVNTGELFF.

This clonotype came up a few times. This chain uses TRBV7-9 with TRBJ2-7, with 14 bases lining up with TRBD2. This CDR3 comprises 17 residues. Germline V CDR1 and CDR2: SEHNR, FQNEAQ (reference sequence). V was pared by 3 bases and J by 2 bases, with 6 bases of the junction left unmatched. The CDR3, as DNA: TGTGCCAGCAGCTTCGGGACTAGCGGGAGTTCCGCCTACGAGCAGTACTTC. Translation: CASSFGTSGSSAYEQYF.

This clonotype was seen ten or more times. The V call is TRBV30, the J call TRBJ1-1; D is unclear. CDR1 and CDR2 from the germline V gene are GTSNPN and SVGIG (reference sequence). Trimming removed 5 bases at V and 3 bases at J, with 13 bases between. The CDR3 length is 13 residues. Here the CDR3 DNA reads TGTGCCTGGCGGCAACGGTGGGACACTGAAGCTTTCTTT. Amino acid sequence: CAWRQRWDTEAFF.

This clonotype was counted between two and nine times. The CDR3 DNA reads as TGTGCCACCTCAGGGGTGGCAGATACGCAGTATTTT. Residues: CATSGVADTQYF. The chain employs TRBV6-1 and TRBJ2-3; maybe TRBD1 (6 bases). Trimming pared 10 bases from V and 4 bases from J, leaving 12 bases between. This CDR3 is 12 amino acids long. Germline assignment: CDR1 MNHNS and CDR2 SASEGT.

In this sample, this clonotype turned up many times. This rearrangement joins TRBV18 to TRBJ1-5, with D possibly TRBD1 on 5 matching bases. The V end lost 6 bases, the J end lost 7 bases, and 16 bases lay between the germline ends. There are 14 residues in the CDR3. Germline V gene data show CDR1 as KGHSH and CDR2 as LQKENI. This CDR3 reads CASSTQRGGQPQHF. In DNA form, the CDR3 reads TGTGCCAGCTCGACCCAGAGGGGAGGGCAGCCCCAGCATTTT.

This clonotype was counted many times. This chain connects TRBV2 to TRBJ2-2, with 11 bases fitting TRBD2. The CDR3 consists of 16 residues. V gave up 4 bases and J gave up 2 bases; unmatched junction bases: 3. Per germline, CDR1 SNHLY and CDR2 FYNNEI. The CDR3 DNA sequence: TGTGCCAGCAGTGTGACTAGCGGGACAAACACCGGGGAGCTGTTTTTT. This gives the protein CASSVTSGTNTGELFF. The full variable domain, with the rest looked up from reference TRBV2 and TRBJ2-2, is EPEVTQTPSHQVTQMGQEVILRCVPISNHLYFYWYRQILGQKVEFLVSFYNNEISEKSEIFDDQFSVERPDGSNFTLKIRSTKLEDSAMYFCASSVTSGTNTGELFFGEGSRLTVL.

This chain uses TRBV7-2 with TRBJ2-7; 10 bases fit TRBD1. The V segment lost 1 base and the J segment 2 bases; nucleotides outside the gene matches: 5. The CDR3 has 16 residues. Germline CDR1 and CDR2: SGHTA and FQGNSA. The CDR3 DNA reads TGTGCCAGCAGCTTAGTGGCGGGACAGGGGACCTACGAGCAGTACTTC. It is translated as CASSLVAGQGTYEQYF. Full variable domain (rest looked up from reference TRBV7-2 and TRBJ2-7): GAGVSQSPSNKVTEKGKDVELRCDPISGHTALYWYRQSLGQGLEFLIYFQGNSAPDKSGLPSDRFSAERTGGSVSTLTIQRTQQEDSAVYLCASSLVAGQGTYEQYFGPGTRLTVT.